This TCR beta chain is drawn from a study of blood T cells in healthy people across ages. This clonotype was counted only a few times. The target antigen is unknown. PCR was performed a second time for about 7 to 11 cycles using a sample-barcoded 5' primer and a J-beta primer mix. TCRdb ran MiXCR on the 5' RACE reads and lists one entry per CDR3 protein. The sample consists of about 800,000 distinct CDR3 sequences, 20% to 30% of them appearing once. Germline lookup yields CDR1 DFQATT and CDR2 SNEGSKA (reference sequence). Trimming removed 3 bases from V and 2 bases from J; junction bases left unmatched: 5. This CDR3 has 16 amino acids. Study-wide points: As age increased, TCR beta diversity per million T cells fell in a roughly linear fashion. Long-lived donors exceeded aged donors in naive CD4+ cells and diversity.

The same specimen was also included in a second study, on T cells of mothers and their children. That investigation notes: At 1.5 ug per 15 ul, all of the extracted RNA went into cDNA synthesis.

V usage is TRBV20-1 and J usage is TRBJ2-7; 15 bases are shared with TRBD2. Sequencing was done on a sample of blood. This sequence originates from a boy younger than 18 in good health. The CDR3 nucleotides read TGCAGTGCTAGCGGGACTAGCGGGAGGAACGCCTACGAGCAGTACTTC. Translated: CSASGTSGRNAYEQYF.